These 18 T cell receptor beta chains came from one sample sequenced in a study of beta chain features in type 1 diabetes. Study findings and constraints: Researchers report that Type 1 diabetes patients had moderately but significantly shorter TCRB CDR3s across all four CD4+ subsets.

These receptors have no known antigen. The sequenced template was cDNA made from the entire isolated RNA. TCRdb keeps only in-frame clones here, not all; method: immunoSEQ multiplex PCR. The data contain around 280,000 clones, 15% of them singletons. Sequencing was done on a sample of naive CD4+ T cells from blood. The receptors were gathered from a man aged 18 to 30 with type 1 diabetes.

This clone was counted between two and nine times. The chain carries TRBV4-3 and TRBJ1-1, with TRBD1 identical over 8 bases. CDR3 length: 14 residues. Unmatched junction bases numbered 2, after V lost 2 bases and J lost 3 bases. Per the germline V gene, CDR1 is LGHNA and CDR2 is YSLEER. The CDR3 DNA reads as TGCGCCAGCAGCCAAACGACAGGGGACACTGAAGCTTTCTTT. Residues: CASSQTTGDTEAFF.

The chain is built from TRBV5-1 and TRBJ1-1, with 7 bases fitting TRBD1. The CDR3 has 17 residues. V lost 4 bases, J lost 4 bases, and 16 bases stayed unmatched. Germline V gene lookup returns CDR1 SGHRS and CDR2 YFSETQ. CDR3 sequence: CASSVRTGGFWGTEAFF. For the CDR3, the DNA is TGCGCCAGCAGCGTCCGGACAGGCGGTTTCTGGGGCACTGAAGCTTTCTTT.

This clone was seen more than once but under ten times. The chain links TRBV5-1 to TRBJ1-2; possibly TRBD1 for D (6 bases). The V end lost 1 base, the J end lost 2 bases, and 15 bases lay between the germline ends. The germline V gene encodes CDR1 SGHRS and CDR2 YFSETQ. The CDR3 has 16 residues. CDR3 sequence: CASSLFSLGHNYGYTF. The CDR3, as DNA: TGCGCCAGCAGCTTGTTTTCCCTGGGACACAACTATGGCTACACCTTC.

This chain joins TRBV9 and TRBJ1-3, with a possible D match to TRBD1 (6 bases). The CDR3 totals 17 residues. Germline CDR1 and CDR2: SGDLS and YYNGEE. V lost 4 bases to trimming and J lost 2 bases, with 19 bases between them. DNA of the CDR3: TGTGCCAGCAGCTTCCATGCAGGGGTTGGGGCTGGAAACACCATATATTTT. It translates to CASSFHAGVGAGNTIYF.

As DNA, the CDR3 is TGTGCCAGCAGCCCGGACAGGGGAGATACGCAGTATTTT. Encoded protein: CASSPDRGDTQYF. The chain combines TRBV7-2 with TRBJ2-3; TRBD1 matches 9 bases. Germline V gene lookup returns CDR1 SGHTA and CDR2 FQGNSA. The CDR3 is 13 amino acids. V shed 5 bases and J 5 bases; nucleotides not matched to a gene: 2.

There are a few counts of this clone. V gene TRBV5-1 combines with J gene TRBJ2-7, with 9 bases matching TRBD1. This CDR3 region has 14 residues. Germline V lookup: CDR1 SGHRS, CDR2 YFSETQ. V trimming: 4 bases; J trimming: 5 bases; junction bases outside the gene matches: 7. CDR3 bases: TGCGCCAGCAGCGGGGGGACAGGGCAAAACGAGCAGTACTTC. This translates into CASSGGTGQNEQYF.

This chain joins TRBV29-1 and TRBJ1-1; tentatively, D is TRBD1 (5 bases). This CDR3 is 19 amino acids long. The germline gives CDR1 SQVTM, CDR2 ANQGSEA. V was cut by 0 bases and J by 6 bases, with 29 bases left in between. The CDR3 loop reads CSVEEPKWKGKGLPAEAFF. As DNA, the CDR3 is TGCAGCGTTGAAGAACCGAAATGGAAGGGGAAGGGACTCCCGGCTGAAGCTTTCTTT.

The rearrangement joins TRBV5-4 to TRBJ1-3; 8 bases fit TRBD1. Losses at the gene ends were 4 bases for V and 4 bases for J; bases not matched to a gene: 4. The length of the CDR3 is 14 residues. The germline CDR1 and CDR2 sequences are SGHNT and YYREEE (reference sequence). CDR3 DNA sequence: TGTGCCAGCAGCCCAGGGGGCGCGGGAAACACCATATATTTT. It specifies CASSPGGAGNTIYF.

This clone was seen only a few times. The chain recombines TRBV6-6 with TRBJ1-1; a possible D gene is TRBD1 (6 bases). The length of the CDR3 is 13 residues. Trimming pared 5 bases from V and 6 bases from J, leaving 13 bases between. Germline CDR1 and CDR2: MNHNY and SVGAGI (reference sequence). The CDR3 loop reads CASSRQGYAEAFF. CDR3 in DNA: TGTGCCAGCAGTCGTCAGGGGTACGCTGAAGCTTTCTTT.

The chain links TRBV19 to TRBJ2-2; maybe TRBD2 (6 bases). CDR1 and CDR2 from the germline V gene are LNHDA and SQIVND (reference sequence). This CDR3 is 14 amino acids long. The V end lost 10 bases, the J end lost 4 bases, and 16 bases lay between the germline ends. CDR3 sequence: CATGRGTGTGELFF. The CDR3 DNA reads TGTGCCACCGGACGCGGGACGGGCACCGGGGAGCTGTTTTTT.

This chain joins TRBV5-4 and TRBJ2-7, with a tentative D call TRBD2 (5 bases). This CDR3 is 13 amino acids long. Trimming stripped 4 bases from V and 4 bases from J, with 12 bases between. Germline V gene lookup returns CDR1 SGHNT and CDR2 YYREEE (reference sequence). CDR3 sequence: CASSADYYYEQYF. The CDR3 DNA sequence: TGTGCCAGCAGCGCTGACTATTATTACGAGCAGTACTTC.

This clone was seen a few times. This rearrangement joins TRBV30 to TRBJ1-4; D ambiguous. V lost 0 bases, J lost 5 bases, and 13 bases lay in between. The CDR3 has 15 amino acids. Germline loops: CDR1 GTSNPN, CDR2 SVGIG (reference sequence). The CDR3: CAWSVLNFPNEKLFF. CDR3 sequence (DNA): TGTGCCTGGAGTGTACTCAACTTCCCCAATGAAAAACTGTTTTTT.

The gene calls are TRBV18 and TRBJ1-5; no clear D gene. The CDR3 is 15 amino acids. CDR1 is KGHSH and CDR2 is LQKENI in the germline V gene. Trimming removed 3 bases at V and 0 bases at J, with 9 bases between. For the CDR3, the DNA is TGTGCCAGCTCACCTGGGAGCCCTAGCAATCAGCCCCAGCATTTT. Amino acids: CASSPGSPSNQPQHF.

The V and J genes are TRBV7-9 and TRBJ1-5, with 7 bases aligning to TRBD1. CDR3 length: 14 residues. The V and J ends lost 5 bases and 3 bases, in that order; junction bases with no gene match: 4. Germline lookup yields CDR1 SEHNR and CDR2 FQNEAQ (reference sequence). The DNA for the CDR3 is TGTGCCAGCAGCGGGGACAGTACCAATCAGCCCCAGCATTTT. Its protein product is CASSGDSTNQPQHF. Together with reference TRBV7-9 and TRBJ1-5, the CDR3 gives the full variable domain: DTGVSQNPRHKITKRGQNVTFRCDPISEHNRLYWYRQTLGQGPEFLTYFQNEAQLEKSRLLSDRFSAERPKGSFSTLEIQRTEQGDSAMYLCASSGDSTNQPQHFGDGTRLSIL.

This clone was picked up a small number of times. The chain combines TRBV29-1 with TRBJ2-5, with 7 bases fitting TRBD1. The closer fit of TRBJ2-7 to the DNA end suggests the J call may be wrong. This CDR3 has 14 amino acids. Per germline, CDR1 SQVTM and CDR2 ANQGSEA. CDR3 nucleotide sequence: TGCATCATAGGCAGGACAGGATTGAGATACGAGCAGTACTTC. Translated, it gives CIIGRTGLRYEQYF.

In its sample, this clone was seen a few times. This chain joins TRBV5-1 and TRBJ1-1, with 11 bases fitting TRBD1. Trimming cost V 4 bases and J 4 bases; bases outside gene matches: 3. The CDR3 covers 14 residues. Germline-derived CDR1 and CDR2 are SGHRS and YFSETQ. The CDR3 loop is CASSKGTGGTEAFF. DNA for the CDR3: TGCGCCAGCAGCAAGGGGACAGGGGGCACTGAAGCTTTCTTT.

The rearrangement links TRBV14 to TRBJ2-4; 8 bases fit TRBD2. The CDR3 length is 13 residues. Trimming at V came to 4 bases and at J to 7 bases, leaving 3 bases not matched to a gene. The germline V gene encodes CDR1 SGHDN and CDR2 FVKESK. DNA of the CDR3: TGTGCCAGCAGCCCTAGCGGGTGGAACATTCAGTACTTC. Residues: CASSPSGWNIQYF.

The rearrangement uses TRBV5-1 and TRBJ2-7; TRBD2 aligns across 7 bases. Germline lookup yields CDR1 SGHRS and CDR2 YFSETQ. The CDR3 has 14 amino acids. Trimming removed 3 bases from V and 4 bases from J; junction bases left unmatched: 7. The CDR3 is CASSSTSPIYEQYF. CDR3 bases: TGCGCCAGCAGCTCGACTAGCCCTATATACGAGCAGTACTTC. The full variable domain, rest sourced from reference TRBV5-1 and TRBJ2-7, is KAGVTQTPRYLIKTRGQQVTLSCSPISGHRSVSWYQQTPGQGLQFLFEYFSETQRNKGNFPGRFSGRQFSNSRSEMNVSTLELGDSALYLCASSSTSPIYEQYFGPGTRLTVT.